The subject of this entry is one T cell receptor (beta chain). Exposed enrollees had met someone with a PCR-confirmed or clinician-diagnosed COVID-19 case at some point within the 2 weeks before study entry. V lost 1 base to trimming and J lost 10 bases, with 12 bases between them. The CDR3 consists of 13 residues. Looked up from germline, CDR1 is SGHRS and CDR2 is YFSETQ. In the study's own analysis: Researchers report that nucleated cell counts were estimated from reference gene primer amplification. TCRdb's table, derived via immunoSEQ multiplex PCR, lists solely in-frame clones and lacks some. The DNA was the basis for D and trimming; V, J and clone size are from that table. This sample has approximately 300,000 clones, with approximately 81% found just once. This entry comes from a study of blood T cell repertoires in COVID-19. For the study at large: COVID-19 samples from acute and convalescent phases originated in the United States, Italy and Spain.

Sample: PBMCs or T cells enriched from blood (not recorded which). The clonotype originates from a woman between 25 and 40 years old who had been exposed to COVID-19. The rearrangement uses TRBV5-1 and TRBJ2-1; D might be TRBD2 (6 bases). The CDR3 DNA is TGCGCCAGCAGCTTGACTAGCTGGGAAGAGCAGTTCTTC. This gives the protein CASSLTSWEEQFF. Combining the CDR3 with reference TRBV5-1 and TRBJ2-1 gives the whole variable domain KAGVTQTPRYLIKTRGQQVTLSCSPISGHRSVSWYQQTPGQGLQFLFEYFSETQRNKGNFPGRFSGRQFSNSRSEMNVSTLELGDSALYLCASSLTSWEEQFFGPGTRLTVL.